This TCR beta chain appears in the sequencing data of a study of shared clonotypes between healthy human individuals. TCRdb's table, derived via immunoSEQ multiplex PCR, lists solely in-frame clones and lacks some. The data show about 2.3 million clones, about 90% seen once. Trimming took off 5 bases at V and 11 bases at J, with 23 bases between the two ends. This CDR3 is built from 15 residues. The germline gives CDR1 LNHDA, CDR2 SQIVND (reference sequence). CD4+ cell separation produced CD45RA+ naive and CD45RA-negative memory subsets. The receptor's source is a man between 18 and 29 years old in good health. Some clones in this sample may be carry-over from other donors' samples. Source material: naive CD4+ T cells from PBMCs. Subset meaning: CD45RA+ positively selected. This chain connects TRBV19 to TRBJ2-3; D remains ambiguous. DNA for the CDR3: TGTGCCAGTAGTTCCCATGTCGGTCCGTTTACTGAGCAGTATTTT. It specifies CASSSHVGPFTEQYF.